These T cell receptor beta chains were read from a single sample in a study of T cell repertoires in cytomegalovirus infection. TCRdb re-called the reads with MiXCR, one entry per CDR3 protein. The table records about 460,000 distinct CDR3 sequences, around 11% of them present only once. The sequenced material came from PBMCs. All receptors come from a human donor in good health (CMV status not recorded). Some clones in this sample may be carry-over from other donors' samples. Each CDR3 is given with its conserved first and last residue. A D gene is named only where the DNA matches it firmly.

J	V	D	CDR3
TRBJ2-5	TRBV2	NA	CAGLLRVSETQYF
TRBJ2-7	TRBV28	NA	CASSRLPGTAGTGQYF
TRBJ1-6	TRBV27	TRBD1	CASSFGDSLRSPLHF
TRBJ1-1	TRBV5-1	NA	CASSLARPDTEAFF
TRBJ1-6	TRBV7-9	NA	CASTRDTYNSPLHF
TRBJ2-7	TRBV7-6	TRBD2	CASSSPTSGTYEQYF
TRBJ1-2	TRBV6-1	NA	CASSEITDYGYTF
TRBJ2-1	TRBV9	TRBD2	CASSVGGLVHNEQFF
TRBJ2-7	TRBV12-3/TRBV12-4	TRBD1	CASSLRDRGPEQYF
TRBJ2-3	TRBV6-1	TRBD2	CASITGGLADTQYF
TRBJ1-3	TRBV10-2	NA	CASSEVLLSSGNTIYF
TRBJ2-5	TRBV4-1	NA	CASSKTLGETQYF
TRBJ2-1	TRBV28	TRBD2	CASSFQGKGLAGELGEQFF
TRBJ1-5	TRBV19	NA	CASSLAPAKSNQPQHF
TRBJ2-1	TRBV5-4	TRBD2	CASSLEGLAGGLGNEQFF
TRBJ2-7	TRBV18	TRBD2	CASSPASGDYEQYF
TRBJ1-3	TRBV30	NA	CAWRLPGNTIYF
TRBJ2-1	TRBV20-1	TRBD2	CSAGLTGGGYNEQFF
TRBJ2-4	TRBV7-2	NA	CASSPTKAKNIQYF
TRBJ2-1	TRBV3-1	NA	CASSQGQGPSHSYNEQFF
TRBJ2-5	TRBV7-3	NA	CASSLNGHEETQYF
TRBJ2-7	TRBV7-6	TRBD1	CASSLGDPRTGAYEQYF
TRBJ2-1	TRBV28	NA	CASNPSRAYNEQFF